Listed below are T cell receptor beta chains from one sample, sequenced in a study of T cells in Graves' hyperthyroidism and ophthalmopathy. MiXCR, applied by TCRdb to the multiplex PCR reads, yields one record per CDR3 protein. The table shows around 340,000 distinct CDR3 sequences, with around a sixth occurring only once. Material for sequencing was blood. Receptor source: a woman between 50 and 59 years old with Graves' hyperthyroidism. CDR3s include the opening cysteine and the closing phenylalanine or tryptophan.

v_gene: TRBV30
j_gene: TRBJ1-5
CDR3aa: CAWQGQSNQPQHF

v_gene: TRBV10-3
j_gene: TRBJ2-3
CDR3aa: CAISDGRGGTDTQYF

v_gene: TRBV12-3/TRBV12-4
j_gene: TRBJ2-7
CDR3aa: CASSSREEVHEQYF

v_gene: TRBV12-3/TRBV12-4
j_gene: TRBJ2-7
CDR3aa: CASSPLNSYEQYF

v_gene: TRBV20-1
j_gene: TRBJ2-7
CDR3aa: CSASLRIAYEQYF

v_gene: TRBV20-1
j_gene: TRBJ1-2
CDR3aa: CSAGAGVGVNYGYTF

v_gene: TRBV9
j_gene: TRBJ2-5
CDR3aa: CASSPPVGEEGGETQYF

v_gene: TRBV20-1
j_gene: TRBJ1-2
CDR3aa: CSATRTEDGYTF

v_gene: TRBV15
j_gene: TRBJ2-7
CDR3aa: CATSIKRAAYEQYF

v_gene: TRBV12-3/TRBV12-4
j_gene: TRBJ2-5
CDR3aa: CASSAGGQGSQYF

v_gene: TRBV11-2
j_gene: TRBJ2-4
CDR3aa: CASSLGATLAKNIQYF

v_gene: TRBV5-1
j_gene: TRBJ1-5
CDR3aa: CASSPKEGNQPQHF

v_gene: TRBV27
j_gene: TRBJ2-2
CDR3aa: CASRGPYTGELFF

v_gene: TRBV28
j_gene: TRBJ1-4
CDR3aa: CASSFVARTLNEKLFF

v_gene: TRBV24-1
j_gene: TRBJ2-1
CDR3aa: CATSDRTGSLNEQFF

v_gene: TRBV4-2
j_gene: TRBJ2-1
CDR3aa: CASSQETSGHNEQFF

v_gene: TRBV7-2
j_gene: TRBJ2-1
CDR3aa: CASSHGPGPEQFF

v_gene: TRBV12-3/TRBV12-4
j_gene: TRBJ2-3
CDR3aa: CARPRGARDTQYF

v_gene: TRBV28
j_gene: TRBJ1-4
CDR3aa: CASSLNGPNEKLFF

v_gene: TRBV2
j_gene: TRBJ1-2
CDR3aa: CASMGWGGNYGYTF

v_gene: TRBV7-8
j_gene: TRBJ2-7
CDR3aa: CASSLAPLAGREQYF

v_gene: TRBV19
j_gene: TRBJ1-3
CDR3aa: CASSIDRFSGNTIYF

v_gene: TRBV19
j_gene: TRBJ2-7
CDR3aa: CASRPALAGEGYEQYF

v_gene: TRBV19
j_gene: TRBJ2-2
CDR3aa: CASSISRGWTGELFF

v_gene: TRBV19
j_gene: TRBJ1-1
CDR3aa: CASSSYTEEAFF

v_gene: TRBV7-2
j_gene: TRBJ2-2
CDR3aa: CASSLRPFPGGGELFF

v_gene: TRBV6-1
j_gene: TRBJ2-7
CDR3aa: CANHTPLAGIHEQYF

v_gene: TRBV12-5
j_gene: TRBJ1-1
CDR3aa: CASGLVLGTGGPEAFF

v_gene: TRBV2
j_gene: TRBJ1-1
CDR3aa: CASSPKRTVNTEAFF

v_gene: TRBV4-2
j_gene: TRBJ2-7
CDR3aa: CASSQGGQGGDEQYF

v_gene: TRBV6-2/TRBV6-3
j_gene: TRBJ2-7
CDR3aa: CASSLGLLRDYFYYEQYF

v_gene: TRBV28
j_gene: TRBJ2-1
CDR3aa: CASRDHSSGNEQFF